This T cell receptor (beta chain) was identified in a study of blood T cell repertoires in COVID-19. Study summary: Some COVID-19 samples were acute and others convalescent; all came from the United States, Italy and Spain. The analysed material was cDNA or gDNA that came from T cells, B-cell-depleted T cells, or PBMCs.

Methods used by the authors: Nucleated cell number was recorded as an estimate derived from reference gene primer amplification. TCRdb's table, derived via immunoSEQ multiplex PCR, lists solely in-frame clones and lacks some. The V and J calls and clone size are taken from that table; D and trimming were inferred from the DNA. The top ten hold roughly 8.3% of the sample, which has approximately 500,000 clones, 85% to 90% seen once. Patients from Seattle were sampled longitudinally, starting during active infection. The sequenced material came from peripheral blood. The TCR originated in a woman aged 45 to 65 with COVID-19, enrolled during active disease.

The CDR3 spells CAERTGTSYSNQPQHF. Written as DNA, the CDR3 is TGTGCCGAGAGGACAGGCACAAGCTATAGCAATCAGCCCCAGCATTTT. The rearrangement joins TRBV19 to TRBJ1-5; 7 bases match TRBD1. The CDR3 loop spans 16 amino acids. V was clipped by 11 bases and J by 0 bases; unmatched bases: 13. The germline V gene encodes CDR1 LNHDA and CDR2 SQIVND (reference sequence).